This T cell receptor (beta chain) emerged from a study of CD4 T cells in relation to SARS-CoV-2 and coronaviruses. Germline values: CDR1 SGHAT, CDR2 FQDESV (reference sequence). This CDR3 contains 15 residues. Deletions cut 3 bases from V and 1 base from J, with 11 bases between. CD4+ T cells from unexposed donors were obtained before the COVID-19 pandemic (2011-2018). After approximately 10 days of culture, CD4+ T cells were isolated. Fresh IL-2 medium replaced half the medium on days 3 and 7. Only in-frame clones appear in the TCRdb table, and some are missing; sequencing was by immunoSEQ multiplex PCR. The sample has 20,000 to 30,000 clones, 75% to 80% seen once. On this clone: No antigen is known for it.

The rearrangement links TRBV11-1 to TRBJ2-3, with TRBD1 as a possible D gene (5 bases). The clonotype was recovered from a human donor in good health. Sequencing was performed on CD4+ T cells from PBMCs, cultured in vitro. The CDR3 coding sequence is TGTGCCAGCAGCTTGACTGGGGCTGGCACAGATACGCAGTATTTT. Its protein is CASSLTGAGTDTQYF.